This T cell receptor (beta chain) was identified during a study of response to subunit inactivated influenza vaccine. Study conclusions and caveats: That few new T cells are recruited by each seasonal influenza vaccination was the authors' suggestion.

TCRdb analysed the RT-PCR reads with MiXCR anew, one entry per CDR3 protein. The sample holds almost 250,000 distinct CDR3 sequences, roughly an eighth seen once. A note on this clonotype: Its specificity is unknown.

The TCR sequence derives from a man aged 50-59 years who received an inactivated influenza vaccine. This sample comprised non-naive T cells sorted from PBMCs, obtained 14 to 15 days before vaccination.

CDR3 coding DNA: TGCAGTGCTCCTCTCATCCTAGGCTCTGGAAACACCATATATTTT. Its protein product is CSAPLILGSGNTIYF. The chain joins TRBV20-1 to TRBJ1-3; D unresolved. The CDR3 is 15 amino acids. Trimming cost V 5 bases and J 0 bases, with 14 bases left between them. Germline CDR1 and CDR2: DFQATT and SNEGSKA (reference sequence).